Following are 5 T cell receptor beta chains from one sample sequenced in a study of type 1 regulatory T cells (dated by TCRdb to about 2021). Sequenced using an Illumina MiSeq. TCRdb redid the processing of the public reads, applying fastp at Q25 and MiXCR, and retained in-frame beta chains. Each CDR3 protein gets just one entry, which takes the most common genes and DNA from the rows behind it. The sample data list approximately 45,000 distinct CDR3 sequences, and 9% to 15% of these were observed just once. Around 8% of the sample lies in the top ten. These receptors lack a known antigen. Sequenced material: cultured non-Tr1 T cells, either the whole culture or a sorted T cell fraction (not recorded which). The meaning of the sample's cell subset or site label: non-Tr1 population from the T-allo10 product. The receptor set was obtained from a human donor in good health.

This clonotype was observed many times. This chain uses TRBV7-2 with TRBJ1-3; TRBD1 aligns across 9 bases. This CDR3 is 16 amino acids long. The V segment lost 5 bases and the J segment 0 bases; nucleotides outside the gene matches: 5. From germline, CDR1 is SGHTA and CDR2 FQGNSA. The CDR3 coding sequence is TGTGCCAGCAGCCTCACAGGGGGCCACTCTGGAAACACCATATATTTT. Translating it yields CASSLTGGHSGNTIYF.

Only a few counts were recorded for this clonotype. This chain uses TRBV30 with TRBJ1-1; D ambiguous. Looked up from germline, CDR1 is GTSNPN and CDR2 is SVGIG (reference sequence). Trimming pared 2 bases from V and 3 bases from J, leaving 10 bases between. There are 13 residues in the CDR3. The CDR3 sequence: CAWSTRRDTEAFF. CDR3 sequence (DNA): TGTGCCTGGAGTACGAGGAGGGACACTGAAGCTTTCTTT.

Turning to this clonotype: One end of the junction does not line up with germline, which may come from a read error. CDR3 sequence: CAIRPTDYTDMQYF. The CDR3 region has the DNA TGTGCCATCAGGCCGACCGACTACACAGATATGCAGTATTTT. This chain links TRBV10-3 with TRBJ2-3; D possibly corresponds to TRBD2 (5 bases). This CDR3 comprises 14 residues. Germline-derived CDR1 and CDR2 are ENHRY and SYGVKD.

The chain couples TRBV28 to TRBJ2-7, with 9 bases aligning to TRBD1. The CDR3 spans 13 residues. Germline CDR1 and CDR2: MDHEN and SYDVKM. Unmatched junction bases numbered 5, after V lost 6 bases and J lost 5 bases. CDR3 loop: CASRGTGLHEQYF. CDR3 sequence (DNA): TGTGCCAGCAGGGGGACAGGGCTCCACGAGCAGTACTTC.

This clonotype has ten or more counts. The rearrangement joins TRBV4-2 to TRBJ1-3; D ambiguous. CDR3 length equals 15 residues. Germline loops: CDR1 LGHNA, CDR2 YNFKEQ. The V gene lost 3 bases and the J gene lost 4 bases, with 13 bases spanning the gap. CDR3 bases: TGTGCCAGCAGCCAGGATGAGGTGACGGGAAACACCATATATTTT. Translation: CASSQDEVTGNTIYF.